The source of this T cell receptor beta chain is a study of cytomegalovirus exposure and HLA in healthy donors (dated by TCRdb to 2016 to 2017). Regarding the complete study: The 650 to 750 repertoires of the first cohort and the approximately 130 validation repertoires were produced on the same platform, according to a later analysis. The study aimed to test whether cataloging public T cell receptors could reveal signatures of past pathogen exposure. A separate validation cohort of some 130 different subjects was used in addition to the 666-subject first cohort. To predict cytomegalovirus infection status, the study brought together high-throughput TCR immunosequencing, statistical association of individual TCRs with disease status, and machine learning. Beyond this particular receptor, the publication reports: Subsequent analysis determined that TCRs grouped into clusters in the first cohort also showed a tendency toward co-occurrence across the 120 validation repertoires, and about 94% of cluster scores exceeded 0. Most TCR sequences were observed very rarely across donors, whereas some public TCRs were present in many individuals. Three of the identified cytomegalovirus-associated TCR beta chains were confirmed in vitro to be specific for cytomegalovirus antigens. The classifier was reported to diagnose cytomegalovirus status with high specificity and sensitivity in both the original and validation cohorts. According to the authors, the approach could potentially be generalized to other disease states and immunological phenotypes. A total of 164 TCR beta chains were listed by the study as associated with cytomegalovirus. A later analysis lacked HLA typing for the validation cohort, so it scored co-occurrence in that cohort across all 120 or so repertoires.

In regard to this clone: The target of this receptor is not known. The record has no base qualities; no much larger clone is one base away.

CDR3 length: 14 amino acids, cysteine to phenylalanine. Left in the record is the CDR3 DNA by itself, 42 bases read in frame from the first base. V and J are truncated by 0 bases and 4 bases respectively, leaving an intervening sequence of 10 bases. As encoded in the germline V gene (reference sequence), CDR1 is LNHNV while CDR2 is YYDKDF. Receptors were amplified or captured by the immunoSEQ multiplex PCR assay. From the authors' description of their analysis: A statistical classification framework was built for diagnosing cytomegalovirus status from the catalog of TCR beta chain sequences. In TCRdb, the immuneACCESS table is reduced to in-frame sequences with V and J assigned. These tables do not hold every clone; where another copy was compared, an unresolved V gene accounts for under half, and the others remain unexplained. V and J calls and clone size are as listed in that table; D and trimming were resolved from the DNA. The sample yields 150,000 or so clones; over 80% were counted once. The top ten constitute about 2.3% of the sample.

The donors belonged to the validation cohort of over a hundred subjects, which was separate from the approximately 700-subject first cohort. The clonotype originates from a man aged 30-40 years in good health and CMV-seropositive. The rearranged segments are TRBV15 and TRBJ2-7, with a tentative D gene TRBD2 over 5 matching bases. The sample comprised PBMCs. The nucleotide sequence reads TGTGCCACCAGCAGAGATGAGGGATTTTACGAGCAGTACTTC. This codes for CATSRDEGFYEQYF.